This T cell receptor (beta chain) was found in a study of T cell responses to AZD1222 COVID-19 vaccine. Between the trimmed V and J ends, which lost 6 bases and 0 bases, there was a span of 14 bases. From germline, CDR1 is SGHNT and CDR2 YYREEE (reference sequence). CDR3 length: 15 amino acids. Notes on the study in general: Across spike, vaccine-associated CD4 TCRs were found, dominant at 160-218 and 743-854.

Clones were sequenced by immunoSEQ multiplex PCR, and TCRdb holds only the in-frame ones, with some missing. In the table there are about 100,000 clones, about 87% of which are singletons. With regard to this clone: Its target is not known.

The chain employs TRBV5-4 and TRBJ2-3; D possibly corresponds to TRBD2 (6 bases). This clonotype was obtained from an adult in good health. Here the sequenced sample was peripheral blood, taken on day 0 of AZD1222 vaccination. CDR3 in DNA: TGTGCCAGCACCTCCCCGGCGGGGAGCACAGATACGCAGTATTTT. This codes for CASTSPAGSTDTQYF.